The 22 T cell receptor beta chains listed next were all sequenced from one sample in a study of Ad26.COV2.S vaccination and SARS-CoV-2 variants. Treatment defined: some 20 received Ad26.COV2.S at low or high dose, single or two shots; about 5 received placebo; per-sample allocation not given. Repertoires come from day 63 after the first vaccine or placebo injection. Here immunoSEQ multiplex PCR was the method, and the copy in TCRdb shows in-frame clones only, minus some. The sample includes some 640,000 clones, 70% to 90% of them seen just once. This specimen consisted of peripheral blood, obtained in a trial of Ad26.COV2.S vaccine versus placebo. These receptors were obtained from a person aged 18-60 years who received the Ad26.COV2.S COVID-19 vaccine or a placebo.

This chain joins TRBV7-9 and TRBJ2-5; no definite D call. This CDR3 has 12 residues. Looked up from germline, CDR1 is SEHNR and CDR2 is FQNEAQ (reference sequence). The V end was cut by 5 bases, the J end by 6 bases, with 10 bases between. The CDR3 loop is CASSATTQTQYF. DNA of the CDR3: TGTGCCAGCAGCGCGACCACGCAGACCCAGTACTTC.

The V and J genes are TRBV9 and TRBJ2-2, with D perhaps TRBD1 (5 bases). Germline loops: CDR1 SGDLS, CDR2 YYNGEE. The CDR3 length is 16 residues. The V end lost 5 bases, the J end lost 5 bases, and 19 bases lay between the germline ends. The CDR3, as DNA: TGTGCCAGCAGAAGGGGCCTCGAGAGATGGACCGGGGAGCTGTTTTTT. Amino acid sequence: CASRRGLERWTGELFF.

This chain uses TRBV7-9 with TRBJ2-1, with D uncertain. Germline CDR1 is SEHNR and CDR2 is FQNEAQ (reference sequence). This CDR3 spans 8 amino acids. V lost 5 bases, J lost 16 bases, and 6 bases lay in between. DNA of the CDR3: TGTGCCAGCAGCCCCGGATTCTTC. Protein product: CASSPGFF.

CDR3 sequence (DNA): TGTGCCAGCAGCACCCGCAGGGGCCAGTACAATGAGCAGTTCTTC. Protein product: CASSTRRGQYNEQFF. The chain combines TRBV9 with TRBJ2-1; D perhaps matches TRBD1 (6 bases). The V end lost 4 bases, the J end lost 4 bases, and 15 bases lay between the germline ends. Germline loops: CDR1 SGDLS, CDR2 YYNGEE. CDR3 length: 15 residues.

This chain links TRBV5-8 with TRBJ2-5; 15 bases align to TRBD2. CDR1 SGHTS and CDR2 YDEGEE come from the germline V gene. With 4 bases clipped from V and 2 bases from J, the junction kept 3 bases outside the gene matches. This CDR3 is built from 16 residues. The CDR3: CASSPGLAGGQETQYF. For the CDR3, the DNA is TGTGCCAGCAGCCCGGGACTAGCGGGGGGACAAGAGACCCAGTACTTC.

This chain links TRBV5-1 with TRBJ2-1; TRBD1 is a possible D gene (6 bases). This CDR3 has 16 residues. Germline V gene lookup returns CDR1 SGHRS and CDR2 YFSETQ. V lost 4 bases, J lost 0 bases, and 14 bases lay in between. The CDR3, as DNA: TGCGCCAGCAGCCGGGACATACAGAGCTCCTACAATGAGCAGTTCTTC. Translated, it gives CASSRDIQSSYNEQFF. Complete variable domain (other parts from reference TRBV5-1 and TRBJ2-1): KAGVTQTPRYLIKTRGQQVTLSCSPISGHRSVSWYQQTPGQGLQFLFEYFSETQRNKGNFPGRFSGRQFSNSRSEMNVSTLELGDSALYLCASSRDIQSSYNEQFFGPGTRLTVL.

The chain has TRBV7-2 and TRBJ2-1, with D perhaps TRBD2 (5 bases). In germline, CDR1 is SGHTA, CDR2 FQGNSA. The CDR3 length is 12 residues. Deletions cut 4 bases from V and 6 bases from J, with 7 bases between. The CDR3 DNA sequence: TGTGCCAGCAGCTCTAGCTTCAATGAGCAGTTCTTC. Its protein product is CASSSSFNEQFF.

V and J are TRBV5-5 and TRBJ2-7, with a tentative D call TRBD1 (6 bases). The CDR3 spans 14 residues. Trimming cost V 4 bases and J 0 bases, with 11 bases left between them. Germline V gene sequence: CDR1 SGHKS, CDR2 YYEKEE (reference sequence). CDR3 region: CASSPGALSYEQYF. The CDR3 DNA is TGTGCCAGCAGCCCAGGGGCCCTCTCCTACGAGCAGTACTTC.

This clone was observed a single time. The chain couples TRBV20-1 to TRBJ2-7; D could derive from TRBD1 or TRBD2 (5 bases each). V shed 3 bases and J shed 4 bases, with 16 bases lying between them. CDR1 DFQATT and CDR2 SNEGSKA come from the germline V gene (reference sequence). The CDR3 consists of 14 residues. In DNA form, the CDR3 reads TGCAGTGCTAGTACACAGGTCTGGGGGTACGAGCAGTACTTC. It encodes CSASTQVWGYEQYF.

The chain is built from TRBV10-3 and TRBJ1-5; 9 nucleotides agree with TRBD1. The germline V gene has CDR1 ENHRY and CDR2 SYGVKD. This CDR3 is 14 amino acids long. V shed 6 bases and J 3 bases; nucleotides not matched to a gene: 3. The CDR3 coding sequence is TGTGCCATCAGGGACAGGGGCGACAATCAGCCCCAGCATTTT. This encodes CAIRDRGDNQPQHF.

The genes are TRBV29-1 and TRBJ1-2, with D hard to call. The germline gives CDR1 SQVTM, CDR2 ANQGSEA. The CDR3 sequence is 8 residues long. V was trimmed by 8 bases and J by 8 bases, leaving 6 bases between them. Here the CDR3 reads CSIGGYTF. The CDR3 nucleotides are TGCAGCATCGGCGGCTACACCTTC. Drawing the rest from reference TRBV29-1 and TRBJ1-2, the complete variable domain is SAVISQKPSRDICQRGTSLTIQCQVDSQVTMMFWYRQQPGQSLTLIATANQGSEATYESGFVIDKFPISRPNLTFSTLTVSNMSPEDSSIYLCSIGGYTFGSGTRLTVV.

The CDR3, as DNA: TGTGCCACCAGGCCCCCCGGCCTTGGAGAGCAGTACTTC. Translation: CATRPPGLGEQYF. The rearrangement joins TRBV24-1 to TRBJ2-7; D gene ambiguous. Trimming pared 7 bases from V and 7 bases from J, leaving 16 bases between. The V gene's germline CDR1 is KGHDR and CDR2 SFDVKD. This CDR3 region has 13 residues.

The CDR3 loop reads CASSQTGSNTEAFF. The CDR3 region has the DNA TGCGCCAGCAGTCAAACAGGGTCCAACACTGAAGCTTTCTTT. V usage is TRBV23-1 and J usage is TRBJ1-1; D might be TRBD1 (6 bases). TRBV23-1 is treated as an ORF (open reading frame) with a function not yet certain. Trimming shortened V by 2 bases and J by 2 bases, and 9 bases separated the two germline ends. The CDR3 loop spans 14 amino acids.

Here the CDR3 reads CASSTGAAATNEKLFF. The CDR3 DNA follows: TGTGCCAGTAGTACAGGTGCAGCCGCAACTAATGAAAAACTGTTTTTT. This chain joins TRBV19 and TRBJ1-4, with no clear D. Per the germline V gene, CDR1 is LNHDA and CDR2 is SQIVND (reference sequence). The CDR3 has 16 residues. Trimming took 4 bases from V and 0 from J, leaving 12 bases between them.

The chain links TRBV7-2 to TRBJ2-7; TRBD2 matches 13 bases. The CDR3 runs to 17 residues. Germline CDR1 is SGHTA and CDR2 is FQGNSA. Trimming removed 5 bases from V and 6 bases from J; junction bases left unmatched: 13. The CDR3 loop is CASSLSGTSGNRGEQYF. For the CDR3, the DNA is TGTGCCAGCAGCCTATCTGGGACTAGCGGGAACCGGGGCGAGCAGTACTTC.

The CDR3 region is CAWSVTGSSYNEQFF. The DNA of the CDR3 is TGTGCCTGGAGTGTAACTGGGAGCTCCTACAATGAGCAGTTCTTC. The V and J genes are TRBV30 and TRBJ2-1, with D maybe TRBD2 (5 bases). The CDR3 has 15 amino acids. The germline CDR1 and CDR2 sequences are GTSNPN and SVGIG (reference sequence). The V end lost 0 bases, the J end lost 0 bases, and 9 bases lay between the germline ends.

The chain carries TRBV5-1 and TRBJ1-2; the match to TRBD1 covers 9 bases. The length of the CDR3 is 16 residues. Per the germline V gene, CDR1 is SGHRS and CDR2 is YFSETQ. The J segment lost 8 bases and the V segment lost 0 bases, leaving 11 bases of the junction unmatched. CDR3 in amino acids: CASSLEPGQGFRGYTF. For the CDR3, the DNA is TGCGCCAGCAGCTTGGAGCCCGGACAGGGGTTCAGAGGCTACACCTTC.

The chain uses TRBV18 and TRBJ2-7; 9 nucleotides match TRBD2. Germline-derived CDR1 and CDR2 are KGHSH and LQKENI. With V trimmed by 3 bases and J by 0 bases, 6 bases remained unmatched. CDR3 size: 16 residues. As DNA, the CDR3 is TGTGCCAGCTCACCCGCCCAACTAGCGGGCTCCTACGAGCAGTACTTC. The encoded protein is CASSPAQLAGSYEQYF. Filled out from reference TRBV18 and TRBJ2-7, the complete variable domain reads NAGVMQNPRHLVRRRGQEARLRCSPMKGHSHVYWYRQLPEEGLKFMVYLQKENIIDESGMPKERFSAEFPKEGPSILRIQQVVRGDSAAYFCASSPAQLAGSYEQYFGPGTRLTVT.

This clone was observed once. V is TRBV2 and J is TRBJ2-2; TRBD2 matches at 11 bases. This CDR3 contains 16 residues. The V gene's germline CDR1 is SNHLY and CDR2 FYNNEI. The V and J ends lost 6 bases and 5 bases, in that order; junction bases with no gene match: 8. CDR3 bases: TGTGCCAGCAGGTTTAGCGGGAGGGGGAGTACCGGGGAGCTGTTTTTT. Its translation is CASRFSGRGSTGELFF.

This rearrangement joins TRBV13 to TRBJ1-1, with D possibly being TRBD1 (5 bases). From germline, CDR1 is PRHDT and CDR2 FYEKMQ (reference sequence). Trimming took 3 bases from V and 0 from J, leaving 14 bases between them. The CDR3 is 16 amino acids. CDR3 nucleotide sequence: TGTGCCAGCAGCTTCTGGCGGGGCGGGATGAACACTGAAGCTTTCTTT. Protein: CASSFWRGGMNTEAFF.

The CDR3 spells CASSLIYEQYF. CDR3 in DNA: TGTGCCAGCAGTTTAATCTACGAGCAGTACTTC. The V gene is TRBV27, the J gene TRBJ2-7; D is unclear. V lost 2 bases to trimming and J lost 3 bases, with 2 bases between them. CDR1 is MNHEY and CDR2 is SMNVEV in the germline V gene (reference sequence). The CDR3 has 11 amino acids.

Turning to this clone: At one boundary the junction diverges from the germline segment, which might be a read error. This chain links TRBV19 with TRBJ1-1, with 7 bases identical to TRBD1. This CDR3 has 15 residues. The germline V gene encodes CDR1 LNHDA and CDR2 SQIVND (reference sequence). CDR3 nucleotide sequence: TGTGCCAGTGGTATCCCGACAGGGATGAACACTGAAGCTTTCTTT. Amino acids: CASGIPTGMNTEAFF.